The rows below give T cell receptor beta chains drawn from one sample of a study of blood T cell repertoires in COVID-19. Data came from immunoSEQ multiplex PCR; TCRdb stores just in-frame clones and leaves some out. Among approximately 190,000 clones listed, roughly four fifths were seen once. Sequenced material: peripheral blood. Receptors were obtained from a man younger than 45 with active or convalescent COVID-19. CDR3s include the opening cysteine and the closing phenylalanine or tryptophan. The D gene is left open where the match is weak. Size values are once, few and many counts, or a class for expanded clones, and some rows have none.

>-|15|TRBV19|TRBJ2-1|TRBD2
TGTGCCAGTAGTGCCGGGACTAGCGGTTACAATGAGCAGTTCTTC
CASSAGTSGYNEQFF
>-|16|TRBV7-2|TRBJ2-7|-
TGTGCCAGCAGCCTCAGACCGGCAGGGTACGCCTACGAGCAGTACTTC
CASSLRPAGYAYEQYF
>-|16|TRBV6-4|TRBJ2-1|-
TGTGCCAGCAGTGGATCAACGGCTAGCCTGTCGGATGAGCAGTTCTTC
CASSGSTASLSDEQFF
>-|14|TRBV4-1|TRBJ2-1|-
TGCGCCAGCAGCCAAAGCAGGGGTAACAATGAGCAGTTCTTC
CASSQSRGNNEQFF
>-|15|TRBV4-1|TRBJ2-5|-
TGCGCCAGCAGCCAACCTCGGGGGGCCCAAGAGACCCAGTACTTC
CASSQPRGAQETQYF
>-|15|TRBV5-5|TRBJ2-1|TRBD2
TGTGCCAGCAGACCCCAAGCGGGGGGGTGGGATGAGCAGTTCTTC
CASRPQAGGWDEQFF
>once|15|TRBV6-5|TRBJ1-3|-
TGTGCCAGTAAAGCGGAGGGGACGGTAGGAAACACCATATATTTT
CASKAEGTVGNTIYF
>-|14|TRBV28|TRBJ2-1|-
TGTGCCAGCACCACCCCTCTTCCGGTCAATGAGCAGTTCTTC
CASTTPLPVNEQFF
>-|13|TRBV28|TRBJ1-1|-
TGTGCCAGCCGGGGGGGCGCGGGAACTGAAGCTTTCTTT
CASRGGAGTEAFF
>few|16|TRBV18|TRBJ2-5|-
TGTGCCAGCTCACCACCCGAGGGACAATTAGGAGAGACCCAGTACTTC
CASSPPEGQLGETQYF
>-|15|TRBV9|TRBJ2-3|TRBD1
TGTGCCAGCAGCTACAGGGGGCTTGGCACAGATACGCAGTATTTT
CASSYRGLGTDTQYF
>-|17|TRBV7-9|TRBJ2-5|TRBD1
TGTGCCAGCAGACGACCGCCGGGACAGGGGACAAAAGAGACCCAGTACTTC
CASRRPPGQGTKETQYF
>-|14|TRBV24-1|TRBJ1-2|TRBD1
TGTGCCACCAGTGACCCGACGTACAGGGGAGGCTACACCTTC
CATSDPTYRGGYTF
>-|12|TRBV10-3|TRBJ2-5|-
TGTGCCATCAGTGAGCGGGAAGAGACCCAGTACTTC
CAISEREETQYF
>once|15|TRBV19|TRBJ1-2|-
TGTGCCAGTAGCCCGAGATCCAGGCACACCTATGGCTACACCTTC
CASSPRSRHTYGYTF
>-|15|TRBV9|TRBJ1-3|TRBD1
TGTGCCAGCAGCTCCAACCGGGACAGGGGAAACACCATATATTTT
CASSSNRDRGNTIYF
>-|12|TRBV30|TRBJ2-1|-
TGTGCCTGGGCTAGGTCCAACAATGAGCAGTTCTTC
CAWARSNNEQFF
>-|13|TRBV12-5|TRBJ1-2|-
TGTGCTAGTGGTTCGGAGGGGTTCCATGGCTACACCTTC
CASGSEGFHGYTF
>-|15|TRBV5-1|TRBJ2-5|-
TGCGCCAGCAGCTTGGCCGACAGGACGGGGGAGACCCAGTACTTC
CASSLADRTGETQYF
>-|15|TRBV28|TRBJ2-4|-
TGTGCCAGCAGTGGCAGGGAAGTGGCTGTTGACATTCAGTACTTC
CASSGREVAVDIQYF
>-|17|TRBV7-2|TRBJ1-6|-
TGTGCCAGCAGCCCGGCGGTCGGAATCTCCTATAATTCACCCCTCCACTTT
CASSPAVGISYNSPLHF
>few|15|TRBV9|TRBJ2-1|-
TGTGCCAGCAGCGCGGCAAGTCACAGGGAAGCTGAGCAGTTCTTC
CASSAASHREAEQFF
>-|18|TRBV18|TRBJ1-6|-
TGTGCCAGCTCACCACCAGGGGCAGGAAGCTCCTATAATTCACCCCTCCACTTT
CASSPPGAGSSYNSPLHF
>-|16|TRBV28|TRBJ2-1|TRBD2
TGTGCCAGCAGGATCCCGGGGGGGAATGCCTACAATGAGCAGTTCTTC
CASRIPGGNAYNEQFF
>-|14|TRBV30|TRBJ2-1|-
TGTGCCTGGTTAGGGGACAACTCCTACAATGAGCAGTTCTTC
CAWLGDNSYNEQFF
>-|15|TRBV9|TRBJ2-5|-
TGTGCCAGCAGCGTAGTAGTCCCGCGCCCAGAGACCCAGTACTTC
CASSVVVPRPETQYF
>-|16|TRBV19|TRBJ1-2|TRBD1
TGTGCCAGTAGTATCCAGGGGGCTATCGGGAAATATGGCTACACCTTC
CASSIQGAIGKYGYTF
>-|15|TRBV4-1|TRBJ1-5|-
TGCGCCAGCAGCCAAGACAGGTCTTTTAATCAGCCCCAGCATTTT
CASSQDRSFNQPQHF
>-|16|TRBV5-1|TRBJ2-2|TRBD1
TGCGCCAGCAGCTATTGGACAGGGGGCACCACCGGGGAGCTGTTTTTT
CASSYWTGGTTGELFF
>-|13|TRBV5-1|TRBJ1-2|-
TGCGCCAGCAGCTTAGAGGGGACAACCGGCTACACCTTC
CASSLEGTTGYTF
>few|14|TRBV18|TRBJ1-4|TRBD1
TGTGCCAGCTCACCGATACAGGGGGTAGAAAAACTGTTTTTT
CASSPIQGVEKLFF
>-|14|TRBV13|TRBJ2-7|-
TGTGCCAGCAGCTCTGAGACAGCGCCCTACGAGCAGTACTTC
CASSSETAPYEQYF
>-|12|TRBV11-2|TRBJ1-2|-
TGTGCCAGCAGCTTAGTACGAGATGGCTACACCTTC
CASSLVRDGYTF
>-|13|TRBV30|TRBJ1-5|-
TGTGCCTGGAGTCCCCACGGGGATCAGCCCCAGCATTTT
CAWSPHGDQPQHF
>-|13|TRBV25-1|TRBJ2-3|-
TGTGCCAGCAGTGCTGGCAGGGCAGATACGCAGTATTTT
CASSAGRADTQYF
>once|14|TRBV7-9|TRBJ1-2|TRBD1
TGTGCCAGCAGCTTAGTTGACAGGGGACATGGCTACACCTTC
CASSLVDRGHGYTF
>-|14|TRBV27|TRBJ2-7|TRBD1
TGTGCCAGCAGTCACGGACAGGCCGGCTACGAGCAGTACTTC
CASSHGQAGYEQYF
>-|16|TRBV4-3|TRBJ2-3|TRBD2
TGCGCCAGCAGCCAGGCGATAGCGGGAGGCCAGGATACGCAGTATTTT
CASSQAIAGGQDTQYF
>-|14|TRBV12-5|TRBJ1-1|-
TGTGCTAGTGATCGTCGCGGCAGAGTCACTGAAGCTTTCTTT
CASDRRGRVTEAFF
>few|19|TRBV18|TRBJ1-1|-
TGTGCCAGCTCTACTAAGGGGGTACTTCCAACCTTATTGAACACTGAAGCTTTCTTT
CASSTKGVLPTLLNTEAFF
>-|13|TRBV27|TRBJ1-1|-
TGTGCCAGCAGCCGGGGTTCGAACACTGAAGCTTTCTTT
CASSRGSNTEAFF
>-|15|TRBV5-1|TRBJ2-3|TRBD2
TGCGCCAGCAGCTTGGTGGGGGGGATTACAGATACGCAGTATTTT
CASSLVGGITDTQYF
>-|13|TRBV18|TRBJ2-7|-
TGTGCCAGCTCAAATCTAGCCTCCAACGAGCAGTACTTC
CASSNLASNEQYF
>-|17|TRBV4-1|TRBJ2-3|TRBD1
TGCGCCAGCAGCCAAGAGGCCCGGGACAGTCATGCAGATACGCAGTATTTT
CASSQEARDSHADTQYF
>-|14|TRBV4-1|TRBJ1-6|-
TGCGCCAGCAAGGGGGTCAGCTATAATTCACCCCTCCACTTT
CASKGVSYNSPLHF
>few|14|TRBV11-2|TRBJ1-1|TRBD1
TGTGCCAGCAGGGACCAGGGGGTTGGCACTGAAGCTTTCTTT
CASRDQGVGTEAFF
>-|13|TRBV27|TRBJ2-7|-
TGTGCCAGCAGTTTAGGGCAGCTCTACGAGCAGTACTTC
CASSLGQLYEQYF
>-|15|TRBV27|TRBJ1-4|-
TGTGCCAGCAGTTTAGCGGCTGCAACTAATGAAAAACTGTTTTTT
CASSLAAATNEKLFF
>few|15|TRBV27|TRBJ1-2|TRBD1
TGTGCCAGCAGTTTATCGTCCCGGACAGGGTACGGCTACACCTTC
CASSLSSRTGYGYTF
>-|19|TRBV18|TRBJ2-6|TRBD1
TGTGCCAGCTCACCAAAGGACAGGGGGGGCTTCTCTGGGGCCAACGTCCTGACTTTC
CASSPKDRGGFSGANVLTF
>-|18|TRBV27|TRBJ2-1|TRBD2
TGTGCCAGCAGTTTGAAGAGAAGGACTAGCGGGGATTACAATGAGCAGTTCTTC
CASSLKRRTSGDYNEQFF
>-|15|TRBV6-5|TRBJ1-1|-
TGTGCCAGCAGAGGGACGGGACTCTCGGGCACTGAAGCTTTCTTT
CASRGTGLSGTEAFF
>few|10|TRBV2|TRBJ2-1|-
TGTGCCAGCAGCATGAATGAGCAGTTCTTC
CASSMNEQFF
>once|17|TRBV6-1|TRBJ1-5|TRBD1
TGTGCCAGCAGTGGTGGGGGGTGGCAGGGGGCTTATCAGCCCCAGCATTTT
CASSGGGWQGAYQPQHF
>-|16|TRBV3-1/TRBV3-2|TRBJ1-1|-
TGTGCCAGCAGCCAAGCCGGACCCGGGGAGGGCACTGAAGCTTTCTTT
CASSQAGPGEGTEAFF